Following are 18 T cell receptor beta chains from one sample sequenced in a study of T cells in Graves' hyperthyroidism and ophthalmopathy. Amplification of TCR beta CDR3 regions used RNA as the template. First-round RT-PCR targeting the TCR CDR3 was performed with the HTBI primer set. TCRdb re-called the multiplex PCR reads with MiXCR, one entry per CDR3 protein. This repertoire shows 550,000 to 700,000 distinct CDR3 sequences, 46% found once; its top ten account for about 20%. Sequencing was performed on peripheral blood or thyroid tissue (not recorded which). All receptors come from an adult woman with Graves' disease, either hyperthyroidism or ophthalmopathy (not recorded which).

This clonotype was seen only a few times. Relative to the germline gene, one junction end is altered; a read error may explain this. The chain employs TRBV2 and TRBJ1-3; D unclear. Germline V gene lookup returns CDR1 SNHLY and CDR2 FYNNEI. CDR3 length: 14 residues. CDR3: CASRVTLSENTIYF. Written as DNA, the CDR3 is TGTGCCAGCAGGGTAACACTGTCTGAAAACACCATATATTTT.

This clonotype was observed a few times. The chain uses TRBV15 and TRBJ1-1; D possibly corresponds to TRBD1 (5 bases). Per germline, CDR1 LNHNV and CDR2 YYDKDF (reference sequence). The CDR3 extends over 15 amino acids. With 0 bases removed from V and 6 bases from J, the gap between germline ends came to 14 bases. CDR3 protein: CATSRDGAGGAEAFF. The DNA of the CDR3 is TGTGCCACCAGCAGAGATGGCGCTGGAGGGGCTGAAGCTTTCTTT.

V gene TRBV10-3 combines with J gene TRBJ1-2, with 7 positions matching TRBD1. This CDR3 has 16 residues. Germline V gene data show CDR1 as ENHRY and CDR2 as SYGVKD. V lost 6 bases and J lost 0; bases outside the gene matches: 10. CDR3: CAISFLRDRTNYGYTF. The CDR3 DNA reads as TGTGCCATCAGCTTCCTCCGGGACAGAACTAACTATGGCTACACCTTC.

The V call is TRBV10-1, the J call TRBJ2-7, with D maybe TRBD2 (5 bases). The germline V gene encodes CDR1 WNHNN and CDR2 SYGVQD (reference sequence). The CDR3 is made up of 12 amino acids. Trimming stripped 8 bases from V and 5 bases from J, with 13 bases between. CDR3 sequence: CASSSRSHEQYF. The CDR3 DNA reads TGCGCCAGCTCTAGCAGGAGCCACGAGCAGTACTTC.

DNA for the CDR3: TGTGCCAGCAGTCTCCAGGGTTTGGCTGGCTACACCTTC. Translated, it gives CASSLQGLAGYTF. The V gene is TRBV28, the J gene TRBJ1-2, with a weak D call TRBD1 (5 bases). CDR1 and CDR2 (germline): MDHEN, SYDVKM. V lost 5 bases and J lost 7, with 14 bases in between. CDR3 length equals 13 residues.

This clonotype was observed at least ten times. This sequence joins TRBV24-1 and TRBJ2-3, with a tentative D call TRBD1 (5 bases). With 4 bases removed from V and 6 bases from J, the gap between germline ends came to 16 bases. CDR3 length: 15 residues. Per the germline V gene, CDR1 is KGHDR and CDR2 is SFDVKD. The CDR3 protein is CATSDSSSGPDTQYF. The DNA for the CDR3 is TGTGCCACCAGTGACTCCTCTTCAGGGCCCGATACGCAGTATTTT.

The chain is built from TRBV2 and TRBJ1-5; 8 bases map to TRBD1. This CDR3 has 14 amino acids. Losses at the gene ends were 9 bases for V and 1 base for J; bases not matched to a gene: 5. CDR1 and CDR2 from the germline V gene are SNHLY and FYNNEI. CDR3 coding DNA: TGTGCCAGTAAAGGGACAGGCAGCAATCAGCCCCAGCATTTT. Translating gives CASKGTGSNQPQHF.

In its sample, this clonotype was seen a few times. V and J are TRBV4-1 and TRBJ2-2; TRBD2 matches 10 bases. This CDR3 has 16 amino acids. The junction had 10 bases not matched to a gene; V was cut back by 4 bases and J by 8 bases. Germline values: CDR1 MGHRA, CDR2 YSYEKL. The CDR3 spells CASSPSASGSSGELFF. CDR3 bases: TGCGCCAGCAGCCCCTCGGCTAGCGGGAGTTCGGGGGAGCTGTTTTTT.

CDR3 loop: CASSNEGRHQETQYF. The CDR3 DNA reads as TGTGCCAGCAGCAACGAGGGACGCCACCAAGAGACCCAGTACTTC. The chain has TRBV7-2 and TRBJ2-5, with D perhaps TRBD1 or TRBD2 (5 bases each). In germline, CDR1 is SGHTA, CDR2 FQGNSA. The V and J ends lost 5 bases and 0 bases respectively, with 13 bases between them. This CDR3 region has 15 residues.

This clonotype was counted a single time. Compared with germline, one end of the junction differs, possibly owing to a read error. The V call is TRBV5-1, the J call TRBJ1-4, with a tentative D call TRBD1 (5 bases). CDR1 and CDR2 from the germline V gene are SGHRS and YFSETQ. The CDR3 length is 13 residues. CDR3 in DNA: TGTGCCAGCAGCTGGGGGGGTCGAGGAAAACTGTTTTTT. Translating it yields CASSWGGRGKLFF.

This rearrangement joins TRBV28 to TRBJ2-7, with 8 bases identical to TRBD1. The length of the CDR3 is 16 residues. Germline V CDR1 and CDR2: MDHEN, SYDVKM. V shed 5 bases, J shed 8 bases, and the junction held 17 bases outside the gene matches. The CDR3 loop is CASSQIGQGAPVKQYF. CDR3 DNA sequence: TGTGCCAGCAGTCAAATTGGGCAGGGGGCCCCTGTTAAGCAGTACTTC.

This clonotype was counted a single time. The DNA is omitted, as the CDR3 cannot be located on it reliably, and the CDR3 follows TCRdb's listing. The chain joins TRBV2 to TRBJ2-5; no check of the table's D call, TRBD2, against the DNA was made. The CDR3 is 18 amino acids long, termini counted. Germline V gene data show CDR1 as SNHLY and CDR2 as FYNNEI. The CDR3 protein is CACSARRGTSAGLETQYF.

This chain uses TRBV20-1 with TRBJ2-3, with D perhaps matching TRBD2 (5 bases). Trimming stripped 5 bases from V and 4 bases from J, with 13 bases between. This CDR3 has 13 amino acids. Germline CDR1 and CDR2: DFQATT and SNEGSKA (reference sequence). As DNA, the CDR3 is TGCAGTGCTGGCCCTTGGGGAGCAGATACGCAGTATTTT. As protein: CSAGPWGADTQYF.

The chain employs TRBV29-1 and TRBJ1-2; weak D call: TRBD1 (6 bases). V shed 3 bases and J shed 2 bases, with 16 bases lying between them. This CDR3 comprises 15 residues. CDR1 and CDR2 (germline): SQVTM, ANQGSEA. CDR3 nucleotides: TGCAGCGTTGACGGGGAAAAACAGGGAAACTATGGCTACACCTTC. This encodes CSVDGEKQGNYGYTF. Looking up the rest from reference TRBV29-1 and TRBJ1-2 gives the full variable domain: SAVISQKPSRDICQRGTSLTIQCQVDSQVTMMFWYRQQPGQSLTLIATANQGSEATYESGFVIDKFPISRPNLTFSTLTVSNMSPEDSSIYLCSVDGEKQGNYGYTFGSGTRLTVV.

About this clonotype: At one boundary the junction diverges from the germline segment, which might be a read error. This chain joins TRBV7-7 and TRBJ1-4, with a weak D call TRBD1 (5 bases). Germline V gene data show CDR1 as SSHAT and CDR2 as FNYEAQ (reference sequence). The CDR3 contains 14 residues. The CDR3 DNA reads TGTGCTAGCAGCTTAGGGGCCAGCTATGAAAAACTGTTTTTT. This encodes CASSLGASYEKLFF.

This chain links TRBV7-8 with TRBJ2-3, with 7 nucleotides matching TRBD2. This CDR3 contains 16 residues. CDR1 and CDR2 from the germline V gene are SGHVS and FQNEAQ. J gave up 1 base and V 3 bases, and 7 bases lay outside the gene matches. Here the CDR3 reads CASSFGGGSGTDTQYF. CDR3 sequence (DNA): TGTGCCAGCAGCTTTGGTGGCGGGAGCGGCACAGATACGCAGTATTTT.

The genes are TRBV7-9 and TRBJ2-3; 12 nucleotides line up with TRBD2. Looked up from germline, CDR1 is SEHNR and CDR2 is FQNEAQ (reference sequence). Germline trimming cut 4 bases from V and 4 bases from J; bases unmatched to any gene: 0. This CDR3 has 14 amino acids. The CDR3 DNA is TGTGCCAGCAGCTGGACTAGCGGGGCAGATACGCAGTATTTT. Its protein is CASSWTSGADTQYF.

This clonotype was counted at least ten times. Here the CDR3 reads CASSPSRSSYEQYF. The CDR3 nucleotides are TGTGCCAGCAGCCCCTCGCGGTCCTCCTACGAGCAGTACTTC. This chain uses TRBV7-2 with TRBJ2-7; D is uncertain. V lost 5 bases to trimming and J lost 0 bases, with 11 bases between them. The CDR3 has 14 amino acids. CDR1 and CDR2 (germline): SGHTA, FQGNSA.